This TCR beta chain was recovered during a study of CD8 T cells in Susac syndrome. Per germline, CDR1 MNHEY and CDR2 SMNVEV (reference sequence). The V end was cut by 0 bases, the J end by 1 base, with 9 bases between. The CDR3 is 15 amino acids. In its sample, this clonotype was seen once. Random hexamers were used to reverse transcribe roughly 0.5 to 1 ug of RNA. TCRdb used MiXCR to reprocess the immunoSEQ multiplex PCR reads, holding one entry per CDR3 protein. The data contain hundreds of thousands of distinct CDR3 sequences, about 96% of them singletons. The chain recombines TRBV27 with TRBJ1-1; D not certain. Sequenced material: CD4+ T cells from PBMCs. The sequence came from a human donor with multiple sclerosis. The CDR3 nucleotides read TGTGCCAGCAGTTTATCCCTACAGACGAACACTGAAGCTTTCTTT. Amino acid sequence: CASSLSLQTNTEAFF.